This entry lists 8 T cell receptor beta chains sequenced from one sample in a study of CD8 T cells in Susac syndrome. With random hexamers, roughly 0.5 to 1 ug RNA was reverse transcribed. MiXCR, run by TCRdb on the immunoSEQ multiplex PCR reads, gives a single entry per CDR3 protein. The sample contains approximately 190,000 distinct CDR3 sequences, over 85% of which appear only once. Source material: CD4+ T cells from PBMCs. Receptor source: a human donor in good health.

The gene calls are TRBV14 and TRBJ1-1; D is perhaps TRBD1 (5 bases). The V end was cut by 3 bases, the J end by 5 bases, with 19 bases between. There are 16 residues in the CDR3. CDR1 is SGHDN, CDR2 FVKESK, per germline. The CDR3 here is CASSHRLAQGPTEAFF. In DNA, the CDR3 is TGTGCCAGCAGCCACCGCTTGGCGCAGGGTCCAACTGAAGCTTTCTTT.

CDR3 sequence reads: CATSRRSGNRHGYTF. The CDR3 DNA is TGTGCCACCAGCAGAAGAAGCGGGAACAGGCATGGCTACACCTTC. The rearrangement joins TRBV15 to TRBJ1-2; TRBD1 is a possible D gene (5 bases). The CDR3 contains 15 residues. Per germline, CDR1 LNHNV and CDR2 YYDKDF (reference sequence). V gave up 2 bases and J gave up 6 bases, with 16 bases separating them.

The chain is built from TRBV7-2 and TRBJ2-3, with D perhaps matching TRBD1 or TRBD2 (5 bases each). Trimming took 2 bases from V and 10 from J, leaving 16 bases between them. In germline, CDR1 is SGHTA, CDR2 FQGNSA. CDR3 size: 14 residues. The CDR3 loop reads CASSLPWTRGAQYF. CDR3 bases: TGTGCCAGCAGCTTACCTTGGACGCGAGGGGCGCAGTATTTT.

The genes are TRBV2 and TRBJ2-5, with D uncertain. From germline, CDR1 is SNHLY and CDR2 FYNNEI. Deletions cut 6 bases from V and 5 bases from J, with 10 bases between. The CDR3 runs to 12 residues. The CDR3 bases are TGTGCCAGCAGGTTCCGGCAGGAGACCCAGTACTTC. Protein sequence: CASRFRQETQYF.

The chain carries TRBV4-1 and TRBJ2-5; maybe TRBD1 (5 bases). V lost 0 bases to trimming and J lost 1 base, with 9 bases between them. Germline V gene lookup returns CDR1 MGHRA and CDR2 YSYEKL. The CDR3 extends over 15 amino acids. CDR3 in DNA: TGCGCCAGCAGCCAAGAAGGGGCGCTCCAAGAGACCCAGTACTTC. Translation gives CASSQEGALQETQYF.

The V gene is TRBV10-2, the J gene TRBJ2-7, with a tentative D call TRBD1 (5 bases). The V and J ends lost 6 bases and 0 bases respectively, with 9 bases between them. The CDR3 length is 13 residues. The V gene's germline CDR1 is WSHSY and CDR2 SAAADI. The CDR3: CASRRQSSYEQYV. The CDR3 DNA reads as TGCGCCAGCAGAAGACAGAGCTCCTACGAGCAGTACGTC.

The chain employs TRBV29-1 and TRBJ1-1, with D uncertain. The CDR3 totals 10 residues. The germline CDR1 and CDR2 sequences are SQVTM and ANQGSEA. Trimming removed 7 bases at V and 7 bases at J, with 10 bases between. For the CDR3, the DNA is TGCAGCGCCCAGTCACGTGAAGCTTTCTTT. Its protein product is CSAQSREAFF.

This sequence joins TRBV2 and TRBJ2-3; tentative D call: TRBD2 (5 bases). Germline values: CDR1 SNHLY, CDR2 FYNNEI. This CDR3 has 13 amino acids. The V and J ends lost 11 bases and 3 bases respectively, with 15 bases between them. Here the CDR3 DNA reads TGTGCCTACCCTGGCGGGTCTACAGATACGCAGTATTTT. It specifies CAYPGGSTDTQYF. Looking up the rest from reference TRBV2 and TRBJ2-3 gives the full variable domain: EPEVTQTPSHQVTQMGQEVILRCVPISNHLYFYWYRQILGQKVEFLVSFYNNEISEKSEIFDDQFSVERPDGSNFTLKIRSTKLEDSAMYFCAYPGGSTDTQYFGPGTRLTVL.